The subject of this entry is one T cell receptor (beta chain). The data stem from a study of blood T cell repertoires in COVID-19. Study in general: The samples span acute and convalescent COVID-19 from the United States, Italy and Spain. In each case, the material was cDNA or gDNA derived from T cells, B-cell-depleted T cells, or PBMCs.

Germline lookup yields CDR1 SGHRS and CDR2 YFSETQ. Trimming pared 7 bases from V and 0 bases from J, leaving 11 bases between. The CDR3 loop spans 14 amino acids. Clones were sequenced by immunoSEQ multiplex PCR, and TCRdb holds only the in-frame ones, with some missing. In the table there are around 190,000 clones, more than 75% of which are singletons. Seattle researchers signed up patients amid active infection and tracked them longitudinally. This clonotype originated in a woman between 40 and 50 years old with COVID-19, enrolled during active disease. Material: peripheral blood. The rearrangement links TRBV5-1 to TRBJ2-1; unclear D gene. For the CDR3, the DNA is TGCGCCAGCCACCTGACGGGCTCCTACAATGAGCAGTTCTTC. This translates into CASHLTGSYNEQFF.